The 6 T cell receptor beta chains given below trace back to one sample, sequenced in a study of T cell changes during pregnancy in multiple sclerosis. TCRdb keeps only in-frame clones here, not all; method: immunoSEQ multiplex PCR. Of tens of thousands of clones in the sample, around 93% are singletons; the top ten hold around 4%. The sample consisted of CD8+ T cells from peripheral blood mononuclear cells, taken in the second trimester of pregnancy. These receptors all come from a female donor with multiple sclerosis, enrolled in a pregnancy study.

The rearrangement joins TRBV27 to TRBJ2-4, with D maybe TRBD2 (6 bases). Trimming pared 1 base from V and 0 bases from J, leaving 13 bases between. Germline V CDR1 and CDR2: MNHEY, SMNVEV (reference sequence). The CDR3 sequence is 17 residues long. The CDR3 here is CASSLFHSGLAKNIQYF. The CDR3 DNA reads TGTGCCAGCAGTTTATTTCATTCGGGACTAGCCAAAAACATTCAGTACTTC.

The CDR3 bases are TGTGCCAGCAGCTTAAGCCCCGGGACAGGGTACTACAATGAGCAGTTCTTC. Translated: CASSLSPGTGYYNEQFF. The chain is built from TRBV7-9 and TRBJ2-1; the match to TRBD1 covers 9 bases. This CDR3 is built from 17 residues. Germline CDR1 and CDR2: SEHNR and FQNEAQ (reference sequence). Germline trimming cut 2 bases from V and 3 bases from J; bases unmatched to any gene: 8.

The rearrangement uses TRBV5-1 and TRBJ2-7; weak D call: TRBD2 (6 bases). The CDR3 has 12 amino acids. The V gene lost 5 bases and the J gene lost 5 bases, with 11 bases spanning the gap. Germline assignment: CDR1 SGHRS and CDR2 YFSETQ. In DNA form, the CDR3 reads TGCGCCAGCAGGGGTAGCGGACACGAGCAGTACTTC. Translated, it gives CASRGSGHEQYF.

J is TRBJ2-1 and V is TRBV6-5; TRBD1 is a possible D gene (5 bases). In germline, CDR1 is MNHEY, CDR2 SVGAGI. V shed 7 bases and J shed 6 bases, with 19 bases lying between them. This CDR3 spans 15 amino acids. CDR3 DNA sequence: TGTGCCAGCACCAAGGACGTGGGGCAATCCAATGAGCAGTTCTTC. Its translation is CASTKDVGQSNEQFF.

Here the CDR3 reads CASSLRTGEAFF. CDR3 coding DNA: TGTGCCAGCAGCCTGAGGACAGGCGAAGCTTTCTTT. The J gene is TRBJ1-1, the V gene TRBV9; 7 bases align to TRBD1. The CDR3 extends over 12 amino acids. The ends lost 4 bases at V and 8 bases at J; junction bases unmatched: 5. In germline, CDR1 is SGDLS, CDR2 YYNGEE. The variable domain in full, with the rest retrieved from reference TRBV9 and TRBJ1-1, is DSGVTQTPKHLITATGQRVTLRCSPRSGDLSVYWYQQSLDQGLQFLIQYYNGEERAKGNILERFSAQQFPDLHSELNLSSLELGDSALYFCASSLRTGEAFFGQGTRLTVV.

The chain couples TRBV30 to TRBJ1-5, with TRBD1 as a possible D gene (5 bases). The CDR3 contains 15 residues. CDR1 and CDR2 from the germline V gene are GTSNPN and SVGIG (reference sequence). Trimming shortened V by 1 base and J by 0 bases, and 10 bases separated the two germline ends. This CDR3 is CAWSAWDFSNQPQHF. The CDR3 DNA sequence: TGTGCCTGGAGTGCGTGGGACTTTAGCAATCAGCCCCAGCATTTT.